The clone carrying this T cell receptor beta chain was counted at least ten times. Its antigen is unidentified. The investigators amplified TCR beta CDR3 regions from RNA transcripts. When the TCR CDR3 underwent first-round RT-PCR, the HTBI primer set was used. TCRdb re-called the multiplex PCR reads with MiXCR, one entry per CDR3 protein. The sample yields around 500,000 distinct CDR3 sequences, 14% seen once. The sample originates from a study of T cells in Graves' hyperthyroidism and ophthalmopathy. Study-level information: Peripheral blood specimens were obtained at initial diagnosis, prior to any treatment.

Study conclusions and caveats: Appearing also in blood were most of the thyroid clonotypes expanded above 0.001.

Patients were excluded for uncontrolled infection, other autoimmune disease, pregnancy or lactation. Trimming removed 3 bases from V and 5 bases from J; junction bases left unmatched: 8. CDR3 size: 16 residues. Germline-derived CDR1 and CDR2 are SNHLY and FYNNEI. The source of this sequence is a woman aged 40 to 55 with Graves' hyperthyroidism. The chain employs TRBV2 and TRBJ2-1; 9 bases are shared with TRBD2. Sequencing used blood. CDR3 DNA sequence: TGTGCCAGCAGTGAGGGAAGACTAGCGGAACACAATGAGCAGTTCTTC. This encodes CASSEGRLAEHNEQFF.